This TCR beta chain was identified in a study of T-cell reconstitution after alpha-beta-depleted transplantation in children. Study outcomes and limitations: T-cell counts and diversity were attributed mostly to newly produced T cells one year after transplant. At around two months after transplant, the alpha-beta T cells were reportedly derived from several hundred expanded clones that came from non-depleted graft cells. In some patients, recipient T cells and intrathymic progenitors surviving conditioning explained high day-60 diversity.

V gave up 0 bases and J gave up 1 base, with 7 bases separating them. Per the germline V gene, CDR1 is LGHNA and CDR2 is YSLEER. This CDR3 spans 14 amino acids. Unique molecular identifiers were used to barcode this TCRbeta library. TCRdb reanalysed the PCR reads using MiXCR and keeps one entry per CDR3 protein. The sample lists roughly 500,000 distinct CDR3 sequences, roughly a tenth occurring once. This clonotype was found many times. What it binds is unknown. The chain combines TRBV4-3 with TRBJ2-7; no definite D call. This TCR was sampled from a child aged 2-15 years with inherited bone marrow failure, due to receive a stem cell transplant. Material: PBMCs, obtained before TCRalphabeta/CD19-depleted stem cell transplant. The CDR3 is CASSQDSRSYEQYF. As DNA, the CDR3 is TGCGCCAGCAGCCAAGATTCGCGTTCCTACGAGCAGTACTTC.